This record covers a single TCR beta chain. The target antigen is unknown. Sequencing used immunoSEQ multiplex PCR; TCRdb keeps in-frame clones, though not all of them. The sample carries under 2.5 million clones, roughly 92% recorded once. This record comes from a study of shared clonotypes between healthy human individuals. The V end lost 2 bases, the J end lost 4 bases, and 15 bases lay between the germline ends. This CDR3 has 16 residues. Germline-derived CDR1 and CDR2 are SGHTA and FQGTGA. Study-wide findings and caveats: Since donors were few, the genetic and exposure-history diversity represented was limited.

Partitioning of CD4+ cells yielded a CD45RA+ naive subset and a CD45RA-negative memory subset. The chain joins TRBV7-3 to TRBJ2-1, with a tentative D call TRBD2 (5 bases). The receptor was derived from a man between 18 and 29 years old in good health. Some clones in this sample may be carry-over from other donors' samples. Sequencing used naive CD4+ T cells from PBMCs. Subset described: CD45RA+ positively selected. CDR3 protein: CASSLLAHNLYNEQFF. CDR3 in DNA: TGTGCCAGCAGCTTACTAGCCCACAACTTATACAATGAGCAGTTCTTC.